These T cell receptor beta chains were read from a single sample in a study of control samples from healthy donors and cancer patients. Sequencing used immunoSEQ multiplex PCR; TCRdb keeps in-frame clones, though not all of them. The sample lists fewer than 500,000 clones; over 75% were seen once. Sequencing was performed on PBMCs. These receptors originate from a middle-aged man with head and neck cancer. CDR3s include the opening cysteine and the closing phenylalanine or tryptophan. The D gene is left open where the match is weak. The size of a clone is reported for some rows only, either as once, few or many, or as a class for expanded clones.

NA	TRBV30	TRBD1	TRBJ1-2	15	TGTGCCTGGGGTATAGGGACAGGGTTTAGGGATGGCTACACCTTC	CAWGIGTGFRDGYTF
NA	TRBV15	NA	TRBJ1-1	16	TGTGCCACCAGCAGCTCTCCCAGGGCGGTGAACACTGAAGCTTTCTTT	CATSSSPRAVNTEAFF
NA	TRBV5-1	NA	TRBJ1-2	16	TGCGCCAGCAGCTGGAAACCTAAAACCGATCGAGATGGCTACACCTTC	CASSWKPKTDRDGYTF
NA	TRBV19	NA	TRBJ1-5	14	TGTGCCAGTAGTTCCGACAGGCGCAATCAGCCCCAGCATTTT	CASSSDRRNQPQHF
NA	TRBV5-4	TRBD1	TRBJ1-1	13	TGTGCCAGCAGCCGGGACAGGGTCGCTGAAGCTTTCTTT	CASSRDRVAEAFF
NA	TRBV6-5	NA	TRBJ1-3	14	TGTGCCAGCAGGGAGTTAGAGTCGGGAAACACCATATATTTT	CASRELESGNTIYF
NA	TRBV27	TRBD2	TRBJ2-1	16	TGTGCCAGCAGTCCTTACCGGGGACTAGCGGAAATTGAGCAGTTCTTC	CASSPYRGLAEIEQFF
NA	TRBV12-3/TRBV12-4	NA	TRBJ2-3	12	TGTGCCAGCAGTTGGGACCGAACCCGGCAGTATTTT	CASSWDRTRQYF
NA	TRBV5-1	NA	TRBJ2-1	15	TGCGCCAGCAGCTTGGCCGCAGAGGTGGGCAATGAGCAGTTCTTC	CASSLAAEVGNEQFF
NA	TRBV10-3	TRBD2	TRBJ2-7	14	TGTGCCATCAGGCCGACTAGCGGAGATTACGAGCAGTACTTC	CAIRPTSGDYEQYF
NA	TRBV28	NA	TRBJ1-2	11	TGTGCCAGCAGTTTTGATACGGATTACACCTTC	CASSFDTDYTF
NA	TRBV24-1	NA	TRBJ2-3	17	TGTGCCACCAGGGGAAGTGGGGCAGGGTCTAGCACAGATACGCAGTATTTT	CATRGSGAGSSTDTQYF
NA	TRBV7-7	TRBD2	TRBJ2-3	16	TGTGCTAGCAGCTTAGGGACTAGCGGGGGCACAGATACGCAGTATTTT	CASSLGTSGGTDTQYF
NA	TRBV24-1	TRBD1	TRBJ2-1	15	TGTGCCACCAGTGATGTGGGACAGGGAAGGGAGGAGCAGTTCTTC	CATSDVGQGREEQFF
NA	TRBV7-3	TRBD1	TRBJ1-6	16	TGTGCCAGCAGCTTAAGCCGACAGGGGGCTTATTCACCCCTCCACTTT	CASSLSRQGAYSPLHF
NA	TRBV9	NA	TRBJ1-1	15	TGTGCCAGCAGCCCGTATTCAGGGATAGCCACTGAAGCTTTCTTT	CASSPYSGIATEAFF
NA	TRBV9	NA	TRBJ2-7	15	TGTGCCAGCAGCGTAGGAAGCGCTAGTACCTACGAGCAGTACTTC	CASSVGSASTYEQYF
once	TRBV30	NA	TRBJ2-7	12	TGTGCCTGGGGAATTGGGACCTACGAGCAGTACTTC	CAWGIGTYEQYF
NA	TRBV5-1	TRBD1	TRBJ1-1	15	TGCGCCAGCAGCGGGACAGGGGCTCTCGGCACTGAAGCTTTCTTT	CASSGTGALGTEAFF
NA	TRBV28	NA	TRBJ1-5	15	TGTGCCAGCAGTTTGCAGGGAACGAGCAATCAGCCCCAGCATTTT	CASSLQGTSNQPQHF
once	TRBV3-1/TRBV3-2	NA	TRBJ2-7	14	TGTGCCAGCAGCCACTCGACAGTGCCCTTCGAGCAGTACTTC	CASSHSTVPFEQYF
NA	TRBV6-6	NA	TRBJ2-7	12	TGTGCCAGCAGTTACCCTGCAGGTCGGCAGTACTTC	CASSYPAGRQYF
NA	TRBV6-2/TRBV6-3	NA	TRBJ2-2	15	TGTGCCAGCAGTAAGAGGCAGGGCGTTTCCGGGGAGCTGTTTTTT	CASSKRQGVSGELFF
NA	TRBV7-9	TRBD1	TRBJ1-4	15	TGTGCCAGCAGCCCAACACAGGGGGTTAATGAAAAACTGTTTTTT	CASSPTQGVNEKLFF
once	TRBV15	NA	TRBJ2-7	15	TGTGCCACCAGCAGATCACGGACAGATTATTACGAGCAGTACTTC	CATSRSRTDYYEQYF